The following is a T cell receptor beta chain sequence with its context. Its antigen is unknown. Germline V gene data show CDR1 as MDHEN and CDR2 as SYDVKM. The length of the CDR3 is 17 residues. V was trimmed by 4 bases and J by 0 bases, leaving 18 bases between them. The sample originates from a study of tumor-infiltrating lymphocytes in primary liver carcinoma. From 450 to 550 ng total RNA, TCR beta cDNA was generated with a primer in the constant region. Each TCR beta library was derived from three nested multiplex PCR rounds that employed slightly modified ARM-PCR. With TRBV1-TRBV30 forward primers and a C-beta reverse primer, the first two PCR rounds were run for approximately 10 cycles each. TCRdb passed the multiplex PCR reads through MiXCR, listing each CDR3 protein once. The profile shows about 64,000 distinct CDR3 sequences, about three quarters of them singletons. Between roughly 20 and 33 mg of unsorted bulk tissue served as the source from which RNA and DNA were co-extracted.

Study conclusions and caveats: Only about 7-24% of top clones were detected in all five tumor regions. Less overlap was seen in tumor-adjacent and tumor-blood pairs than in tumor region pairs. Blood trailed tumors significantly in top-250-clone fraction (p = 0.039).

The genes are TRBV28 and TRBJ1-2; the D is unclear. The sequenced material came from liver tumor tissue from sampling region 4. Subset meaning: tumor region T4, right-lateral pole. The clonotype originates from a middle-aged man with primary liver carcinoma and hepatitis B virus infection. CDR3 sequence reads: CASSSRWGDQANYGYTF. Here the CDR3 DNA reads TGTGCCAGCAGTTCCAGGTGGGGTGACCAGGCTAACTATGGCTACACCTTC.